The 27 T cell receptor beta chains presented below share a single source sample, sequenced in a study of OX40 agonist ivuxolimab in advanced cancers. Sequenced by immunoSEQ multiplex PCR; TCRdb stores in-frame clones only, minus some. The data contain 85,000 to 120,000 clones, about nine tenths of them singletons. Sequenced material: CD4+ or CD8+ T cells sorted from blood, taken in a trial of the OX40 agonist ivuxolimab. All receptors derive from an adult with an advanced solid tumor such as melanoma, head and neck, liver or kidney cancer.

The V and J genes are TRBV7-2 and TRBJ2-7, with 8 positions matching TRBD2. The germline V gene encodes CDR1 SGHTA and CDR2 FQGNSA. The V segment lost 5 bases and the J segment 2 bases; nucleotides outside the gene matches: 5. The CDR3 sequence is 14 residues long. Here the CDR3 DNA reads TGTGCCAGCAGCCCGCGGGGGGCCGCCTACGAGCAGTACTTC. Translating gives CASSPRGAAYEQYF.

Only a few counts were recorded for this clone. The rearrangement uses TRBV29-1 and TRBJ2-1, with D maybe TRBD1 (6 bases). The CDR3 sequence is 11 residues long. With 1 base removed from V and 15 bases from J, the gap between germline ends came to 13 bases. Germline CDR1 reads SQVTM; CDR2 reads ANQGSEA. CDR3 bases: TGCAGCGTTGAAGCCAGACAGGATCCGTTCTTC. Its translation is CSVEARQDPFF.

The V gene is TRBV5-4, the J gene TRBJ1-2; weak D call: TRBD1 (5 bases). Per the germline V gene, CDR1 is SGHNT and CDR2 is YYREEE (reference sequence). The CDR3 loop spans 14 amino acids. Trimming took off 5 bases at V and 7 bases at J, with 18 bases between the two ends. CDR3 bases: TGTGCCAGCAGTCTGGTCGGGGGGTCGTTTGGCTACACCTTC. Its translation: CASSLVGGSFGYTF.

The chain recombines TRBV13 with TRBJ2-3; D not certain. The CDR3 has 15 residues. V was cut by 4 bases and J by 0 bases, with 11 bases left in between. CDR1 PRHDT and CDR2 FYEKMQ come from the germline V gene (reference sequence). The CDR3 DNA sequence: TGTGCCAGCAGCTCCCCTTCCCGGAGCACAGATACGCAGTATTTT. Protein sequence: CASSSPSRSTDTQYF.

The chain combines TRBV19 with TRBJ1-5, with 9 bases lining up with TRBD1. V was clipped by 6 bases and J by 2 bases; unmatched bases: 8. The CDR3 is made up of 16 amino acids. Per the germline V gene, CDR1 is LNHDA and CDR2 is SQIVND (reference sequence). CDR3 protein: CASRITGGTGNQPQHF. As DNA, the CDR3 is TGTGCCAGTAGAATAACAGGGGGCACTGGCAATCAGCCCCAGCATTTT. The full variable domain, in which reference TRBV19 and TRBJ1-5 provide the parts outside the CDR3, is DGGITQSPKYLFRKEGQNVTLSCEQNLNHDAMYWYRQDPGQGLRLIYYSQIVNDFQKGDIAEGYSVSREKKESFPLTVTSAQKNPTAFYLCASRITGGTGNQPQHFGDGTRLSIL.

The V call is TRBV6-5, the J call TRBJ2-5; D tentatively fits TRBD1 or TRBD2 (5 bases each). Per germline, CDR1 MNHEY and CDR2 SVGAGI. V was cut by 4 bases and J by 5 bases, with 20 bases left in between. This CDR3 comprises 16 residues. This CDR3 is CASSSQGTTDSETQYF. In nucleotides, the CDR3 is TGTGCCAGCAGTTCGCAAGGGACCACCGACTCCGAGACCCAGTACTTC.

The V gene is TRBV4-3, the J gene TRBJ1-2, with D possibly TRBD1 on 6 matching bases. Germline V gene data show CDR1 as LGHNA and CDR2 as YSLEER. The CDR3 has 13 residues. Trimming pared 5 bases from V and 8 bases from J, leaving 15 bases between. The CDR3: CASSELGARGYTF. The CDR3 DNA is TGCGCCAGCAGCGAGTTGGGGGCACGGGGCTACACCTTC.

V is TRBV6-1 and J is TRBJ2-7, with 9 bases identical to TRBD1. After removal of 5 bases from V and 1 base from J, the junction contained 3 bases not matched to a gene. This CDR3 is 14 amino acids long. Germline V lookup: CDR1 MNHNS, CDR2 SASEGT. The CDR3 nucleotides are TGTGCCAGCAGTTGGGACAGGGAGTCCTACGAGCAGTACTTC. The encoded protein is CASSWDRESYEQYF.

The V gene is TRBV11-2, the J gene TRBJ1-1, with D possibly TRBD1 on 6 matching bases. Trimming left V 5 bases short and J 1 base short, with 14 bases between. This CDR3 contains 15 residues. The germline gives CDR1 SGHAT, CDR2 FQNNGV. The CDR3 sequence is CASSPREGGNTEAFF. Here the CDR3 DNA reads TGTGCCAGCAGCCCTAGGGAGGGGGGGAACACTGAAGCTTTCTTT. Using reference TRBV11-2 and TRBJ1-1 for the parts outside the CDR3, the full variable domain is EAGVAQSPRYKIIEKRQSVAFWCNPISGHATLYWYQQILGQGPKLLIQFQNNGVVDDSQLPKDRFSAERLKGVDSTLKIQPAKLEDSAVYLCASSPREGGNTEAFFGQGTRLTVV.

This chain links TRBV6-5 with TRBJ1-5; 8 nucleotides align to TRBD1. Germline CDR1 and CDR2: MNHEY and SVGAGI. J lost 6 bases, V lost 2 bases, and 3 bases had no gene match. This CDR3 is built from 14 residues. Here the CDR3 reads CASSYGDRGQPQHF. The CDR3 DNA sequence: TGTGCCAGCAGTTACGGAGACAGGGGTCAGCCCCAGCATTTT.

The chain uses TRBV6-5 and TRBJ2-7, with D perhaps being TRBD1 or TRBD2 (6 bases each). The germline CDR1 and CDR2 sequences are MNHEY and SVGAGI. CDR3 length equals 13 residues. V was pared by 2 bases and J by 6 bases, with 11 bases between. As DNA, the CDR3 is TGTGCCAGCAGTTACCCCAGGGGAGGCGAGCAGTACTTC. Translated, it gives CASSYPRGGEQYF.

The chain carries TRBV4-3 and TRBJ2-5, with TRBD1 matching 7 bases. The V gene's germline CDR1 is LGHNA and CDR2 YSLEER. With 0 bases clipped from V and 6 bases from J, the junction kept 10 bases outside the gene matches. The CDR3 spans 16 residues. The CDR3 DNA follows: TGCGCCAGCAGCCAAGATGTAGAAGGGGGCGGAAAGACCCAGTACTTC. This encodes CASSQDVEGGGKTQYF.

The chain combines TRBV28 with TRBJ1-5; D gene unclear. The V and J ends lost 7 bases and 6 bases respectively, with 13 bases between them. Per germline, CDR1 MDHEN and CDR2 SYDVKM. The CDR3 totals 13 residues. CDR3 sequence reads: CASTASGFQPQHF. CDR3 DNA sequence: TGTGCCAGCACCGCATCGGGTTTTCAGCCCCAGCATTTT.

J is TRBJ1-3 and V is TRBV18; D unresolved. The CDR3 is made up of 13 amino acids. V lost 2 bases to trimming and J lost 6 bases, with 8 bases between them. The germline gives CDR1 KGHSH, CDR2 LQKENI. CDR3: CASSPAEANTIYF. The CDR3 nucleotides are TGTGCCAGCTCACCAGCCGAGGCAAACACCATATATTTT.

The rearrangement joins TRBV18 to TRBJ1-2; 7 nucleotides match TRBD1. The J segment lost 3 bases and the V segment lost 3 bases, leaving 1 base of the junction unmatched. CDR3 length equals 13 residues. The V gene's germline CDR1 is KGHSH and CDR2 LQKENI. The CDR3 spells CASSPGTDYGYTF. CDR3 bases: TGTGCCAGCTCACCCGGGACAGACTATGGCTACACCTTC.

In DNA form, the CDR3 reads TGTGCCAGCAGTTTAAGCGCAACGGGGGCCAACGTCCTGACTTTC. It translates to CASSLSATGANVLTF. The chain has TRBV28 and TRBJ2-6; D not certain. CDR1 is MDHEN, CDR2 SYDVKM, per germline. The V end lost 2 bases, the J end lost 4 bases, and 9 bases lay between the germline ends. CDR3 size: 15 residues.

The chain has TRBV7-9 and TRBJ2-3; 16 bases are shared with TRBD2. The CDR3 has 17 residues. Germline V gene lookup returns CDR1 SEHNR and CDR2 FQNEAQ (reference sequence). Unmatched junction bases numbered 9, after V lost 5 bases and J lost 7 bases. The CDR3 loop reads CASSPPGLAGGRNTQYF. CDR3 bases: TGTGCCAGCAGCCCACCGGGACTAGCGGGAGGGCGGAATACGCAGTATTTT.

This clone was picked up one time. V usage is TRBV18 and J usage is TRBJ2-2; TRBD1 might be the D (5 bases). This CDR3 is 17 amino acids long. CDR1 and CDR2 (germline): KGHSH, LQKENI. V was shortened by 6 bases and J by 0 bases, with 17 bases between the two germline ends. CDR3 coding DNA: TGTGCCAGCTCCCCCGAAGATAGGGGATCGAACACCGGGGAGCTGTTTTTT. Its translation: CASSPEDRGSNTGELFF.

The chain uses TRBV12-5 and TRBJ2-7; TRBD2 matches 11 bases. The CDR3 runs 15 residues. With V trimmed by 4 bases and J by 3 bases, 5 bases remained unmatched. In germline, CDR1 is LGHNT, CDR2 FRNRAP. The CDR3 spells CASGSLAGARYEQYF. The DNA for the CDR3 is TGTGCTAGTGGTTCACTAGCGGGGGCCCGCTACGAGCAGTACTTC.

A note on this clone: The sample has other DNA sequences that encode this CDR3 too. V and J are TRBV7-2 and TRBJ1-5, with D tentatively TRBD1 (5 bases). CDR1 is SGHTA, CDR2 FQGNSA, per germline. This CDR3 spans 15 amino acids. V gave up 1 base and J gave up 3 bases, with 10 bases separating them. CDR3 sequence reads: CASSLEGSVNQPQHF. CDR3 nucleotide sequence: TGTGCCAGCAGCTTAGAGGGGTCTGTCAATCAGCCCCAGCATTTT.

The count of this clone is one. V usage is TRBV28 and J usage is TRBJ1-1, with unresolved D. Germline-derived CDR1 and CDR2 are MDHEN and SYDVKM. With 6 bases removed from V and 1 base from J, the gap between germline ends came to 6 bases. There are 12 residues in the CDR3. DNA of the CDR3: TGTGCCAGCAGACTGGAGAACACTGAAGCTTTCTTT. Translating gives CASRLENTEAFF.

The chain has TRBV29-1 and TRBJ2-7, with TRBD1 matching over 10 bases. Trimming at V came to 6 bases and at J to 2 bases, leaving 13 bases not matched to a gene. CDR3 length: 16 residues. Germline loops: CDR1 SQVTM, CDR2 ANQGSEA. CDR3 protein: CSVNDGGDRGTYEQYF. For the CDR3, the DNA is TGCAGCGTCAATGACGGGGGGGACAGGGGAACCTACGAGCAGTACTTC.

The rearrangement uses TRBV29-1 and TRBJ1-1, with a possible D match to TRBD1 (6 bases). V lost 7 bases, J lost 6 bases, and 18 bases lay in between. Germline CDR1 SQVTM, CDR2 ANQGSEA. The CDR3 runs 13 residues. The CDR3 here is CSARETGSAEAFF. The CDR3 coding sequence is TGCAGCGCCAGAGAAACAGGGAGCGCTGAAGCTTTCTTT.

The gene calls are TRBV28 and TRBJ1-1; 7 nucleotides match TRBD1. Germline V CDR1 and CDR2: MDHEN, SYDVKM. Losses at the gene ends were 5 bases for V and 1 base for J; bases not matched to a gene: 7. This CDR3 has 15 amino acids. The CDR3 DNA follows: TGTGCCAGCAGTCAGCCCCAGGGGGGGAACACTGAAGCTTTCTTT. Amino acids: CASSQPQGGNTEAFF.

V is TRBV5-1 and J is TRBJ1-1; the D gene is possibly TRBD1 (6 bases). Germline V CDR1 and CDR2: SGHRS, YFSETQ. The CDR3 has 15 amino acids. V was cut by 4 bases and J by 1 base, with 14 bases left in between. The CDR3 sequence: CASSGQGWGNTEAFF. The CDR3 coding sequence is TGCGCCAGCAGCGGTCAGGGGTGGGGGAACACTGAAGCTTTCTTT. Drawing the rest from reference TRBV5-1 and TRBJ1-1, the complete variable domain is KAGVTQTPRYLIKTRGQQVTLSCSPISGHRSVSWYQQTPGQGLQFLFEYFSETQRNKGNFPGRFSGRQFSNSRSEMNVSTLELGDSALYLCASSGQGWGNTEAFFGQGTRLTVV.

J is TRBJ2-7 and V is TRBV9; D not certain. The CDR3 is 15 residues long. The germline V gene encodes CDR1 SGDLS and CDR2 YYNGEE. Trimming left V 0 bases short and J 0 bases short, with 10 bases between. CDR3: CASSVGSKSSYEQYF. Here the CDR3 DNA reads TGTGCCAGCAGCGTAGGTTCCAAAAGCTCCTACGAGCAGTACTTC.

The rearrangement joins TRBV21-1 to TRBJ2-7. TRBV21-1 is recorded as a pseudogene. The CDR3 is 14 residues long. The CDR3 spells CASSKEGKYYEQYF. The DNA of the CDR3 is TGTGCCAGCAGCAAAGAGGGAAAGTACTACGAGCAGTACTTC.